Included here is one T cell receptor (beta chain) sequence, with context. This receptor's antigen is unknown. No base qualities exist here, and no much larger clone lies one base off it. Library prep was done by RT-PCR. Sequencing was carried out with an Illumina HiSeq 2500. Using fastp at Q25 and MiXCR, TCRdb reprocessed the public reads and kept productive beta chains. Rows with a matching CDR3 protein are joined into one entry that keeps the most common DNA and genes. The sample data list hundreds of thousands of distinct CDR3 sequences, and approximately 15% of these were observed just once. Less than 7% of the sample goes to the ten largest clones. This sample was included in a study of response to subunit inactivated influenza vaccine (dated by TCRdb to 2016 to 2019). At the level of the whole study: Deep quantitative profiling of the T cell receptor repertoire was used in the study to follow responses to a trivalent subunit inactivated influenza vaccine.

For this chain, trimming is 0 bases at the V end and 5 bases at the J end, and the number of junction bases without a gene match is 8. Looking up the germline V gene (reference sequence) yields CDR1 LNHNV and CDR2 YYDKDF. Its CDR3 holds 16 amino acids, cysteine through phenylalanine. Only the CDR3 region is kept as DNA, spanning 48 bases read in frame from base 1. General conclusions and limits of the study: It was suggested by the authors that each seasonal influenza vaccination may recruit only a limited number of new T cells.

The sample here was PBMCs from blood, taken roughly 2 weeks before vaccination. This sequence uses TRBV15 and TRBJ2-7, with TRBD1 identical over 9 junction bases. The source of this sequence is a man over 45 who received an inactivated influenza vaccine. Donor details come from another sample of the same person, matched by shared clones. The DNA sequence is as follows: TGTGCCACCAGCAGAGAACTGGGACAGGGTCTGAACGAGCAGTACTTC. The translation is CATSRELGQGLNEQYF.